These 24 T cell receptor beta chains originate from one sample sequenced in a study of T cell responses to AZD1222 COVID-19 vaccine. Assay: immunoSEQ multiplex PCR; the TCRdb copy retains only in-frame clones and omits some. The sample shows fewer than 150,000 clones, just over 90% of them seen only once. The material sequenced was peripheral blood, taken on day 0 of AZD1222 vaccination. Receptor source: an adult in good health.

The chain couples TRBV3-1 (or the pseudogene TRBV3-2) to TRBJ1-2; tentatively, D is TRBD1 (6 bases). This CDR3 comprises 14 residues. Trimming stripped 0 bases from V and 7 bases from J, with 12 bases between. CDR1 is LGHDT, CDR2 YNNKEL, per germline (reference sequence). In DNA, the CDR3 is TGTGCCAGCAGCCAAGATAGGCCCAGGGGTGGCTACACCTTC. Residues: CASSQDRPRGGYTF.

The chain uses TRBV9 and TRBJ2-1, with D perhaps matching TRBD2 (5 bases). The length of the CDR3 is 12 residues. Per the germline V gene, CDR1 is SGDLS and CDR2 is YYNGEE. With 4 bases removed from V and 13 bases from J, the gap between germline ends came to 15 bases. CDR3 protein: CASSPPVRDQFF. The CDR3 DNA reads TGTGCCAGCAGCCCACCGGTGAGGGATCAGTTCTTC.

This chain links TRBV15 with TRBJ1-6, with 7 bases lining up with TRBD1. Trimming at V came to 1 base and at J to 0 bases, leaving 6 bases not matched to a gene. Germline loops: CDR1 LNHNV, CDR2 YYDKDF (reference sequence). This CDR3 comprises 18 residues. The chain's CDR3 is CATSRGGQASSYNSPLHF. CDR3 DNA sequence: TGTGCCACCAGCAGAGGAGGACAGGCAAGCTCCTATAATTCACCCCTCCACTTT. Full variable domain (remainder filled in from reference TRBV15 and TRBJ1-6): DAMVIQNPRYQVTQFGKPVTLSCSQTLNHNVMYWYQQKSSQAPKLLFHYYDKDFNNEADTPDNFQSRRPNTSFCFLDIRSPGLGDTAMYLCATSRGGQASSYNSPLHFGNGTRLTVT.

The genes are TRBV19 and TRBJ1-1, with D maybe TRBD1 (6 bases). This CDR3 has 14 amino acids. V was shortened by 10 bases and J by 1 base, with 16 bases between the two germline ends. Germline V gene lookup returns CDR1 LNHDA and CDR2 SQIVND (reference sequence). The CDR3, as DNA: TGTGCCACCGCTTGGGGGCCTGGGAACACTGAAGCTTTCTTT. Its protein product is CATAWGPGNTEAFF. Combining the CDR3 with reference TRBV19 and TRBJ1-1 gives the whole variable domain DGGITQSPKYLFRKEGQNVTLSCEQNLNHDAMYWYRQDPGQGLRLIYYSQIVNDFQKGDIAEGYSVSREKKESFPLTVTSAQKNPTAFYLCATAWGPGNTEAFFGQGTRLTVV.

The rearrangement links TRBV6-5 to TRBJ2-5; a weak D match, TRBD1 (6 bases). CDR1 is MNHEY and CDR2 is SVGAGI in the germline V gene. The germline V and J ends were trimmed by 8 bases and 5 bases, with 15 bases remaining between them. CDR3 length: 13 amino acids. CDR3 DNA sequence: TGTGCCAGCGGTTTCAGGGGCGGGGAGACCCAGTACTTC. It codes for CASGFRGGETQYF.

V is TRBV25-1 and J is TRBJ1-1, with 7 bases lining up with TRBD1. With V trimmed by 7 bases and J by 3 bases, 8 bases remained unmatched. The CDR3 extends over 14 amino acids. Germline CDR1 reads MGHDK; CDR2 reads SYGVNS. Here the CDR3 DNA reads TGTGCCAGCAACACCGTAGGGGGCTACACTGAAGCTTTCTTT. This translates into CASNTVGGYTEAFF.

The chain uses TRBV6-2 or TRBV6-3 and TRBJ1-1; the D gene is possibly TRBD1 (5 bases). CDR3 length: 14 amino acids. The ends were cut back, 4 bases at V and 3 bases at J, with 12 bases in the middle. Germline V gene sequence: CDR1 MNHEY, CDR2 SVGEGT. CDR3 sequence reads: CASSSQGGYTEAFF. The DNA for the CDR3 is TGTGCCAGCAGTTCTCAGGGAGGTTACACTGAAGCTTTCTTT.

The gene calls are TRBV14 and TRBJ2-1; TRBD2 matches 9 bases. Trimming took 3 bases from V and 2 from J; bases not matched to a gene: 5. This CDR3 region has 16 residues. Germline V gene sequence: CDR1 SGHDN, CDR2 FVKESK. The CDR3 DNA is TGTGCCAGCAGCCATCTCGCGGGAGGGCCCTACAATGAGCAGTTCTTC. Its translation: CASSHLAGGPYNEQFF.

The chain employs TRBV27 and TRBJ1-6; weak D call: TRBD1 (6 bases). There are 13 residues in the CDR3. V lost 7 bases to trimming and J lost 8 bases, with 12 bases between them. Germline CDR1 MNHEY, CDR2 SMNVEV (reference sequence). CDR3 sequence (DNA): TGTGCCAGCACGTGGAACAGGGATTCACCCCTCCACTTT. Protein product: CASTWNRDSPLHF.

Remarks on this clone: The sample carries other DNA sequences with the same CDR3. This chain joins TRBV12-3 or TRBV12-4 and TRBJ2-7; maybe TRBD2 (6 bases). The V and J ends lost 6 bases and 3 bases respectively, with 12 bases between them. CDR3 length: 13 residues. As DNA, the CDR3 is TGTGCCAGCAGCCCGGGGACTGGCTACGAGCAGTACTTC. It encodes CASSPGTGYEQYF.

V and J are TRBV4-3 and TRBJ2-1; TRBD1 matches at 7 bases. CDR1 and CDR2 (germline): LGHNA, YSLEER. Unmatched junction bases numbered 18, after V lost 1 base and J lost 0 bases. The CDR3 sequence is 21 residues long. The CDR3 coding sequence is TGCGCCAGCAGCCAAGGATGGGGTCCAGGGGGTGGGGGCCGCTCCTACAATGAGCAGTTCTTC. Translated, it gives CASSQGWGPGGGGRSYNEQFF.

This chain uses TRBV6-1 with TRBJ1-1, with D unresolved. CDR1 and CDR2 (germline): MNHNS, SASEGT. Trimming cost V 0 bases and J 3 bases, with 5 bases left between them. The CDR3 runs 13 residues. CDR3 sequence: CASSEAAYTEAFF. CDR3 nucleotide sequence: TGTGCCAGCAGTGAAGCCGCTTACACTGAAGCTTTCTTT.

This clone was counted only a few times. The chain employs TRBV7-2 and TRBJ1-2; no clear D gene. In germline, CDR1 is SGHTA, CDR2 FQGNSA. The germline V and J ends were trimmed by 0 bases and 0 bases, with 5 bases remaining between them. The CDR3 is made up of 14 amino acids. The CDR3 nucleotides are TGTGCCAGCAGCTTAGCGCGTGCTAACTATGGCTACACCTTC. Its protein product is CASSLARANYGYTF.

This clone occurred once. The CDR3 spells CASSLAGANDEQFF. In DNA, the CDR3 is TGCGCCAGCAGCTTGGCAGGGGCTAACGATGAGCAGTTCTTC. This chain joins TRBV5-1 and TRBJ2-1; D perhaps matches TRBD1 (6 bases). Germline loops: CDR1 SGHRS, CDR2 YFSETQ. V was shortened by 0 bases and J by 8 bases, with 12 bases between the two germline ends. CDR3 length: 14 amino acids.

The CDR3 region is CASIPPGESSNQPQHF. CDR3 DNA: TGTGCCAGTATCCCCCCCGGGGAGAGCAGCAATCAGCCCCAGCATTTT. This chain uses TRBV19 with TRBJ1-5; D is unresolved. The germline V gene encodes CDR1 LNHDA and CDR2 SQIVND (reference sequence). The CDR3 sequence is 16 residues long. Between the trimmed V and J ends, which lost 7 bases and 1 base, there was a span of 17 bases.

The gene calls are TRBV18 and TRBJ2-2; TRBD1 aligns across 9 bases. The V gene's germline CDR1 is KGHSH and CDR2 LQKENI. The CDR3 has 16 amino acids. After removal of 5 bases from V and 2 bases from J, the junction contained 6 bases not matched to a gene. The CDR3 nucleotides read TGTGCCAGCTCATCGCTACAGGGGGCTAACACCGGGGAGCTGTTTTTT. Translated: CASSSLQGANTGELFF.

This clone was detected once. J is TRBJ2-5 and V is TRBV10-2; 8 nucleotides line up with TRBD2. The CDR3 is made up of 15 amino acids. V lost 6 bases to trimming and J lost 1 base; unmatched junction nucleotides: 7. Germline V gives CDR1 WSHSY, CDR2 SAAADI. The CDR3 bases are TGCGCCAGCAGCGACGATAGCGGGGCCCAAGAGACCCAGTACTTC. As protein: CASSDDSGAQETQYF.

The CDR3 nucleotides read TGTGCCAGCAGCCTCCCAACCGGGACAGGGGGTGGCTACACCTTC. Protein: CASSLPTGTGGGYTF. The rearrangement uses TRBV7-8 and TRBJ1-2, with TRBD1 matching 11 bases. Germline V CDR1 and CDR2: SGHVS, FQNEAQ. The CDR3 contains 15 residues. V lost 5 bases to trimming and J lost 7 bases; unmatched junction nucleotides: 9.

This chain joins TRBV4-2 and TRBJ2-3; TRBD1 is a possible D gene (6 bases). This CDR3 spans 16 amino acids. V lost 1 base, J lost 7 bases, and 18 bases lay in between. Germline CDR1 is LGHNA and CDR2 is YNFKEQ. The CDR3 DNA reads TGTGCCAGCAGCCAAGGGGGGCAGGGATCCCTTAATACGCAGTATTTT. Translation gives CASSQGGQGSLNTQYF.

The J gene is TRBJ2-7, the V gene TRBV29-1; tentative D call: TRBD1 (6 bases). The germline gives CDR1 SQVTM, CDR2 ANQGSEA. V shed 7 bases and J shed 5 bases, with 15 bases lying between them. The CDR3 is 12 residues long. CDR3 region: CSAEGVFDEQYF. CDR3 bases: TGCAGCGCCGAGGGGGTTTTTGACGAGCAGTACTTC.

This clone was seen only a few times. The rearrangement joins TRBV3-1 (or the pseudogene TRBV3-2) to TRBJ2-7; TRBD1 matches 8 bases. This CDR3 has 12 amino acids. Trimming at V came to 1 base and at J to 12 bases, leaving 5 bases not matched to a gene. The germline V gene encodes CDR1 LGHDT and CDR2 YNNKEL (reference sequence). The CDR3 nucleotides read TGTGCCAGCAGCCAAGCTAGGACAGGGTTGTACTTC. Translation gives CASSQARTGLYF.

V is TRBV4-2 and J is TRBJ1-2; D remains unclear. CDR1 is LGHNA, CDR2 YNFKEQ, per germline. The CDR3 sequence is 17 residues long. V lost 3 bases, J lost 4 bases, and 21 bases lay in between. CDR3 amino acids: CASSQDVGKQGLYGYTF. CDR3 in DNA: TGTGCCAGCAGCCAGGACGTGGGGAAGCAAGGACTCTATGGCTACACCTTC.

The chain combines TRBV15 with TRBJ2-1; D gene ambiguous. V lost 0 bases to trimming and J lost 1 base, with 13 bases between them. CDR1 is LNHNV, CDR2 YYDKDF, per germline (reference sequence). The CDR3 loop spans 17 amino acids. The CDR3 DNA sequence: TGTGCCACCAGCAGAGATCTGGCCGGTAGTTCCTACAATGAGCAGTTCTTC. Protein sequence: CATSRDLAGSSYNEQFF.

Written as DNA, the CDR3 is TGCGCCAGCAGCCAGGAATTAGATGAGCAGTTCTTC. Translation: CASSQELDEQFF. The genes are TRBV4-1 and TRBJ2-1; unclear D gene. Germline values: CDR1 MGHRA, CDR2 YSYEKL. The ends were cut back, 3 bases at V and 8 bases at J, with 8 bases in the middle. The CDR3 covers 12 residues.